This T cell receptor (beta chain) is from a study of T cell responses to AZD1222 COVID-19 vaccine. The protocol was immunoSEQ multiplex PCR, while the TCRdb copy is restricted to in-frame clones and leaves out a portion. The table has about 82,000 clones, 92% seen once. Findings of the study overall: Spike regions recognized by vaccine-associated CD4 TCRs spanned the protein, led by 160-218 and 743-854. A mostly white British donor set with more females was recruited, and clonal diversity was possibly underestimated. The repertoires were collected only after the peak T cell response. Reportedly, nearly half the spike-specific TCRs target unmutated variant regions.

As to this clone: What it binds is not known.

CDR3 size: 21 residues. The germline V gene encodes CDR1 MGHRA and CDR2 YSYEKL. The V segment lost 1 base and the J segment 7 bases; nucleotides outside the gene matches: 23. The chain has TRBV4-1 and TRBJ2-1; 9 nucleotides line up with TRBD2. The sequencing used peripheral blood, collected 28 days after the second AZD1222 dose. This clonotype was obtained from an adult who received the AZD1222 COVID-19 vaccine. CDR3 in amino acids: CASSQGISGAGGVLSINEQFF. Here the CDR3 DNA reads TGCGCCAGCAGCCAAGGAATCAGTGGAGCGGGGGGCGTTTTGTCCATTAATGAGCAGTTCTTC.